This T cell receptor (beta chain) was sequenced for a study of STAT3 mutations in large granular lymphocyte leukemia. Of note for this clone: Its antigen is still unknown.

The CDR3 is 13 amino acids. Germline CDR1 and CDR2: SNHLY and FYNNEI. V lost 6 bases, J lost 4 bases, and 10 bases lay in between. Measured with immunoSEQ multiplex PCR; TCRdb has only the in-frame clones, and not every one. The repertoire consists of about 16,000 clones, with 80% to 90% occurring once and the leading ten covering roughly 8.1%. Study-wide results and caveats: Every T-cell large granular lymphocyte leukemia patient had at least one immunodominant TCR beta clonotype.

Sample: peripheral blood mononuclear cells. The gene calls are TRBV2 and TRBJ1-5, with D possibly being TRBD1 (5 bases). The clonotype was recovered from a man aged 50-60 years with T-cell large granular lymphocyte leukemia. Some clones in this sample may be carry-over from other donors' samples. As DNA, the CDR3 is TGTGCCAGCAGCCTTGACAGTAATCAGCCCCAGCATTTT. Translating gives CASSLDSNQPQHF.